This T cell receptor beta chain is drawn from a study of response to subunit inactivated influenza vaccine. This clonotype was seen a handful of times. A single record per CDR3 protein comes from TCRdb applying MiXCR to the RT-PCR reads. The data hold a few hundred thousand distinct CDR3 sequences, with around 11% observed a single time. The germline V gene has CDR1 SQVTM and CDR2 ANQGSEA. After removal of 3 bases from V and 6 bases from J, the junction contained 5 bases not matched to a gene. The CDR3 contains 14 residues. The data also belong to a second study, concerning T cells expressing NK-cell markers. That work states: cDNA encoding TCR beta was synthesized via 5'RACE template switching incorporating UMIs. HCMV seropositivity characterized seven of the eight sequenced donors, and seronegativity one. An anti-gamma-delta TCR antibody was added in several experiments. It restricted sorting to alpha-beta TCR-expressing T cells. In a group of several donors, dominant NKG2C+ clonotypes represented roughly 1.0-7.5% of CD8+ T cells.

Sequencing used PBMCs from blood, obtained on the day of vaccination. V is TRBV29-1 and J is TRBJ2-2, with 9 bases aligning to TRBD1. The TCR originated in a man aged 50-59 years who received an inactivated influenza vaccine. CDR3 sequence: CSVDGTGSPGELFF. CDR3 in DNA: TGCAGCGTTGATGGGACAGGGAGCCCCGGGGAGCTGTTTTTT.